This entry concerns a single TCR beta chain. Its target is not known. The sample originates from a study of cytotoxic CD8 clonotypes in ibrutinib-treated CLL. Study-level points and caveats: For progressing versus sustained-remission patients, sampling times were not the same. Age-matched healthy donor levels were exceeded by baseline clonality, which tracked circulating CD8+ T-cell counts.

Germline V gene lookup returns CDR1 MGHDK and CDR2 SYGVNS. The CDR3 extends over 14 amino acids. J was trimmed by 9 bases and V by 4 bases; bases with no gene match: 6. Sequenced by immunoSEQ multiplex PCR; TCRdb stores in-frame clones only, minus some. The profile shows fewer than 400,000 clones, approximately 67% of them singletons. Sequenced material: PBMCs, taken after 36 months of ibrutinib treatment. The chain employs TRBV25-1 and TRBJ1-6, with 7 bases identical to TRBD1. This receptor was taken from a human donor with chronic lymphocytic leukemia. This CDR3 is CASSVQGPISPLHF. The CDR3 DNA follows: TGTGCCAGCAGTGTACAGGGGCCCATTTCACCCCTCCACTTT.